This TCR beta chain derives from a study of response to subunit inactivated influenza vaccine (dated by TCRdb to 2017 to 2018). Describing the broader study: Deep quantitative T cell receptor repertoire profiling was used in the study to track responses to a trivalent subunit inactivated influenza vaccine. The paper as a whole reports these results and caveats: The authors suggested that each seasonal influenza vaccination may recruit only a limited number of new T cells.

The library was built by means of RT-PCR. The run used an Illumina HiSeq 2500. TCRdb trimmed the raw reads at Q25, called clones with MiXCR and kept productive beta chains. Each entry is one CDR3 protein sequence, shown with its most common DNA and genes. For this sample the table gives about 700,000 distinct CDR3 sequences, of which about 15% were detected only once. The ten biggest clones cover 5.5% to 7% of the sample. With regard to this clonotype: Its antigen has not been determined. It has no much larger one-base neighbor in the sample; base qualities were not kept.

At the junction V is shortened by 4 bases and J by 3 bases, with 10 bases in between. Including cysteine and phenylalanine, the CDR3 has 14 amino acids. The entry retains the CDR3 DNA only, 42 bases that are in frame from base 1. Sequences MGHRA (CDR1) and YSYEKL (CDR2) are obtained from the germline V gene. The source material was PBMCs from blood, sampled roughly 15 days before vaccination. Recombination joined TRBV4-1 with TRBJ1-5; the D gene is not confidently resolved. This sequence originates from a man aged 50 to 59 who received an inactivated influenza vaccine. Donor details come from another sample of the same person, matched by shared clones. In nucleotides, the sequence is TGCGCCAGCAGCCCCAAAGAATACAATCAGCCCCAGCATTTT. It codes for CASSPKEYNQPQHF.